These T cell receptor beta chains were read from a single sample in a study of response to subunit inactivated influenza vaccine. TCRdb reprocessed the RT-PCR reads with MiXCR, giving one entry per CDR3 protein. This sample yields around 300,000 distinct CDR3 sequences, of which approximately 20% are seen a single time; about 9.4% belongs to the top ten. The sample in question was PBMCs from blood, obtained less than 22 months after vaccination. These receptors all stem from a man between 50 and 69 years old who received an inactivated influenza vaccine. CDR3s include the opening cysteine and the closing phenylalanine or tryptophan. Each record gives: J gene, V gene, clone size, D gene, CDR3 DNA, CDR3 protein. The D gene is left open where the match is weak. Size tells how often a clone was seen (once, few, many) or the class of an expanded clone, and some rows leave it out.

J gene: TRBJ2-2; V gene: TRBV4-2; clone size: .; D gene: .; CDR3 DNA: TGTGCCAGCAGCCAAGATGGACACACCGGGGAGCTGTTTTTT; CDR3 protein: CASSQDGHTGELFF
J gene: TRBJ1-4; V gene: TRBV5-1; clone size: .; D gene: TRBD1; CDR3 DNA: TGCGCCAGCAGCGGGGGGACAGCCATTAATGGAAAACTGTTTTTT; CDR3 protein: CASSGGTAINGKLFF
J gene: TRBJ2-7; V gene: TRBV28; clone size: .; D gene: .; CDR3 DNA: TGTGCCAGCAGCCGGGACGCAGACTACGAGCAGTACTTC; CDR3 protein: CASSRDADYEQYF
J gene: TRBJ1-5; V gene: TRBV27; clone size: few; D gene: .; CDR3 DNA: TGTGCCAGCAGTTCCACGGGAGCCCACGAGCGGGGTCAGCCCCAGCATTTT; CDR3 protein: CASSSTGAHERGQPQHF
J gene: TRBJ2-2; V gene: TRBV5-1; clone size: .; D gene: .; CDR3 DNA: TGCGCCAGCAGCTTGGCTACAGGGAGCACCGGGGAGCTGTTTTTT; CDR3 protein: CASSLATGSTGELFF
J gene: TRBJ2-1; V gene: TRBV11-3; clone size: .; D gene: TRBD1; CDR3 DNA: TGTGCCAGCAGCCCCCCGAGGGACAGGGGGCTTGGCAATGAGCAGTTCTTC; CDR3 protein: CASSPPRDRGLGNEQFF
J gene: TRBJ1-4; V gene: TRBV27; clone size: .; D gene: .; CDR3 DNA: TGTGCCAGCAGTCCTACGGGAGTTCCTAATGAAAAACTGTTTTTT; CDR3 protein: CASSPTGVPNEKLFF
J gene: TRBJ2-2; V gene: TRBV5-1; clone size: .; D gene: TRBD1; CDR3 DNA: TGCGCCAGCAGCGACACAGGGGTTGGCACCGGGGAGCTGTTTTTT; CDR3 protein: CASSDTGVGTGELFF
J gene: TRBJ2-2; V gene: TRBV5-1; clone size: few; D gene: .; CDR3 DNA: TGCGCCAGCAGCTTGGCCTGGACTACAACACCTCGAGGCACCGGGGAGCTGTTTTTT; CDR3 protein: CASSLAWTTTPRGTGELFF
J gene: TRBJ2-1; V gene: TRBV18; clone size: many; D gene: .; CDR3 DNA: TGTGCCAGCTCACCCCGGGAGTCCTTCAATGAGCAGTTCTTC; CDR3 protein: CASSPRESFNEQFF
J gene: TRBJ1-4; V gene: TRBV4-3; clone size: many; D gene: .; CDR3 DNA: TGCGCCAGCAGCCAAGAGGGCGGTTACAGTAATGAAAAACTGTTTTTT; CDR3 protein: CASSQEGGYSNEKLFF
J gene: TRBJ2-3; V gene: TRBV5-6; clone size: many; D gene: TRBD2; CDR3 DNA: TGTGCCAGCAGCCTGACGACTAGCGGGGGCCAAACAGATACGCAGTATTTT; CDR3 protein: CASSLTTSGGQTDTQYF
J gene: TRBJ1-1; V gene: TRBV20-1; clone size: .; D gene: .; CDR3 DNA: TGCAGTGCTAGTGGGACTGGGAAAGTTGAAGCTTTCTTT; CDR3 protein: CSASGTGKVEAFF
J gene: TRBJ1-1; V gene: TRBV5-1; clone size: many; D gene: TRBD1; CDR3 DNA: TGCGCCAGCAGCTTAAGGACAGGCCGGAACACTGAAGCTTTCTTT; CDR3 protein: CASSLRTGRNTEAFF
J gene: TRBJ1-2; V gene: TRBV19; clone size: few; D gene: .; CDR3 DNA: TGTGCCAGTAGTATAGCCGAGACCTCCTATGGCTACACCTTC; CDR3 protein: CASSIAETSYGYTF
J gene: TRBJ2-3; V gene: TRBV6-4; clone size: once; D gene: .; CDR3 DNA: TGTGCCAGCAGTGAAGGTGCGGGGGCCAGCACAGATACGCAGTATTTT; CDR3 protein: CASSEGAGASTDTQYF
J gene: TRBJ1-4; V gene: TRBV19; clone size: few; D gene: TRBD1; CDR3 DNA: TGTGCCACCTCGGGGACAGTGGGTAAAAAACTGTTTTTT; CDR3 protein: CATSGTVGKKLFF
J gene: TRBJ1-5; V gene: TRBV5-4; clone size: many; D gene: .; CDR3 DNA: TGTGCCAGCAGCTTGCAGGGTCAGCCCCAGCATTTT; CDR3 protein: CASSLQGQPQHF
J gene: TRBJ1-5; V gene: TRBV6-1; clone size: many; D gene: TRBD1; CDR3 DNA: TGTGCCAGCAGGACAGGGTTCGGAGGGCAGCCCCAGCATTTT; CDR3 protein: CASRTGFGGQPQHF
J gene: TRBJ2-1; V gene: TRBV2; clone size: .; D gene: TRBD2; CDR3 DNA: TGTGCCAGCAGGGGGACTAGCGGGAGGGCCTATAATGAGCAGTTCTTC; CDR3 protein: CASRGTSGRAYNEQFF
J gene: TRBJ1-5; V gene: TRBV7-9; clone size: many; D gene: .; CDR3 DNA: TGTGCCAGCAGCTTAATTAATCAGCCCCAGCATTTT; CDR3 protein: CASSLINQPQHF
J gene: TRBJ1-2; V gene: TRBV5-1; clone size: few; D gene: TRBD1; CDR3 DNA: TGCGCCAGCAGCAGGACAGGGGAAGGTGGCGGCTACACCTTC; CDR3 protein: CASSRTGEGGGYTF
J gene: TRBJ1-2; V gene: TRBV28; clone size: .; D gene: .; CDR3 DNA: TGTGCCAGCAGCTCCCATGGGTACTATGGCTACACCTTC; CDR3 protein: CASSSHGYYGYTF
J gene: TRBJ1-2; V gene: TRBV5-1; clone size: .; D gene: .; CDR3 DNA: TGCGCCAGCAGCTTCCATTACGGGAATGGCTACACCTTC; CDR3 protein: CASSFHYGNGYTF
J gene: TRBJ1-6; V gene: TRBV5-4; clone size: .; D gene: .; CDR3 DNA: TGTGCCAGCAGCCGACAAGCAGATAATTCACCCCTCCACTTT; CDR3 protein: CASSRQADNSPLHF
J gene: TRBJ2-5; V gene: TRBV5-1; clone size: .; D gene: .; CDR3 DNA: TGCGCCAGCAGCATACAGGGCACTTCCGAGACCCAGTACTTC; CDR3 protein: CASSIQGTSETQYF
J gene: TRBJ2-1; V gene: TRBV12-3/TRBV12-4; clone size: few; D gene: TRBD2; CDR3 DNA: TGTGCCAGCAGTTTACGGGTCGGCCCAGCACTAGCGGGGTCCTTCGATGAGCAGTTCTTC; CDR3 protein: CASSLRVGPALAGSFDEQFF
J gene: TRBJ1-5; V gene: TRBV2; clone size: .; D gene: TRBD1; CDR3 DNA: TGTGCCAGCAGTTCTGGACAGGGGCCCTATCAGGCCCAGCATTTT; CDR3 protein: CASSSGQGPYQAQHF
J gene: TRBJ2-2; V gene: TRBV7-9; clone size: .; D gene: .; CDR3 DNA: TGTGCCAGCAGCTTAAGGTCCGGGGGCACCGGGGAGCTGTTTTTT; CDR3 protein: CASSLRSGGTGELFF
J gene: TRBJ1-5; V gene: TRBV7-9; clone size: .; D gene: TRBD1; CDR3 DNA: TGTGCCAGCAGCTCCGACAGGGTTTCGGGTCAGCCCCAGCATTTT; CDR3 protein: CASSSDRVSGQPQHF
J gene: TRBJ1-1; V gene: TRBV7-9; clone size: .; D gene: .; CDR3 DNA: TGTGCCAGCAGCTTAGTGGGGGCGTATGAAGCTTTCTTT; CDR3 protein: CASSLVGAYEAFF
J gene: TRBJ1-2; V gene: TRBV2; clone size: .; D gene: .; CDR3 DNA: TGTGCAAGCGGGCGCGAAGGGTCGAACTATGGCTACACCTTC; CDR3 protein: CASGREGSNYGYTF
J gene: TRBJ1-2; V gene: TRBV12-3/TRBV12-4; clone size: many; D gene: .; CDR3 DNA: TGTGCCAGCTGGGACGATGGCTACACCTTC; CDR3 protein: CASWDDGYTF
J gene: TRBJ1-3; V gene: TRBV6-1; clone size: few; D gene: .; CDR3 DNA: TGTGCTAGCGGCAGGGCTGGAAACACCATATATTTT; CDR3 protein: CASGRAGNTIYF
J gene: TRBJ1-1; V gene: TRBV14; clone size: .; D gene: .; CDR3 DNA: TGTGCCAGCAGCCAACTGTCCCAATTTGAAGCTTTCTTT; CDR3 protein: CASSQLSQFEAFF
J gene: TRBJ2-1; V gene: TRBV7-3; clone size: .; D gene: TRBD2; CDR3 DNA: TGTGCCAGCAGCTCGACTAGCGGGCTCCTCAATGAGCAGTTCTTC; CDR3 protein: CASSSTSGLLNEQFF
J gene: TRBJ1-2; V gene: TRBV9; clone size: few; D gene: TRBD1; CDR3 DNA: TGTGCCAGCACCATCGGGACAGCCGGCTATGGCTACACCTTC; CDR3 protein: CASTIGTAGYGYTF
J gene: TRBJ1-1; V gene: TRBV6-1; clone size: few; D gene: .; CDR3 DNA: TGTGCCAGCAGTCCGCGTGACAGCGCCTGGGGCACTGAAGCTTTCTTT; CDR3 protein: CASSPRDSAWGTEAFF
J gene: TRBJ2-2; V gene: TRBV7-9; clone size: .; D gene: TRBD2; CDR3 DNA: TGTGCCAGCAGCTTACCTAGCGGGAGGAGTGCCGGGGAGCTGTTTTTT; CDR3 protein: CASSLPSGRSAGELFF
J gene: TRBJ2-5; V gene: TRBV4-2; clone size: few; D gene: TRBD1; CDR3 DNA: TGTGCCAGCAGCCAGGGGAAGGGACAGGACCAAGAGACCCAGTACTTC; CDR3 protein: CASSQGKGQDQETQYF
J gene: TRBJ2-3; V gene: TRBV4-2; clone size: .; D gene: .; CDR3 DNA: TGTGCCAGCAGTTCTAGGTCAGATACGCAGTATTTT; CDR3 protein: CASSSRSDTQYF
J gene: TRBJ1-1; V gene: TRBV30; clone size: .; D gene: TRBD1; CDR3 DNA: TGTGCCTGGGGCAGGGACAGGGGGCTCACTATGAACACTGAAGCTTTCTTT; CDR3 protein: CAWGRDRGLTMNTEAFF